This T cell receptor (beta chain) was captured by sequencing in a study of blood T cell repertoires in COVID-19. Data came from immunoSEQ multiplex PCR; TCRdb stores just in-frame clones and leaves some out. The repertoire consists of more than 300,000 clones, with nearly 90% occurring once and the leading ten covering 1.8%. The sample was peripheral blood. This clonotype originated in a woman aged 25 to 39 with COVID-19, enrolled during active disease.

The CDR3 sequence: CASSYITGYGYTF. CDR3 bases: TGTGCCAGCAGTTACATTACGGGCTATGGCTACACCTTC. V is TRBV6-5 and J is TRBJ1-2; D is uncertain. V was clipped by 2 bases and J by 4 bases, with 8 bases between them. The CDR3 runs to 13 residues. CDR1 is MNHEY and CDR2 is SVGAGI in the germline V gene.